The present entry profiles one T cell receptor beta chain with its context. The antigen remains unidentified. CDR3 length: 13 residues. Per the germline V gene, CDR1 is SQVTM and CDR2 is ANQGSEA. V shed 4 bases and J shed 5 bases, with 14 bases lying between them. The data were taken from a study of cytomegalovirus exposure and HLA in healthy donors. Study findings and constraints: Most TCR sequences proved rare, with some public TCRs found in many donors. A list of roughly 180 TCR beta chains associated with cytomegalovirus was given.

It was with 60 Vbeta and 13 Jbeta primers that the PCR ran. This table comes from immunoSEQ multiplex PCR, and its TCRdb copy is limited to in-frame clones, with some not included. The sample holds about 150,000 clones, over 80% seen once. Sequenced material: PBMCs. The V call is TRBV29-1, the J call TRBJ2-5, with a tentative D call TRBD2 (5 bases). This TCR was sampled from a boy aged 2 to 10 in good health and CMV-seronegative. The CDR3 spells CSVALARIETQYF. CDR3 coding DNA: TGCAGCGTTGCCCTAGCCCGTATCGAGACCCAGTACTTC. The variable domain in full, completed from reference TRBV29-1 and TRBJ2-5, reads SAVISQKPSRDICQRGTSLTIQCQVDSQVTMMFWYRQQPGQSLTLIATANQGSEATYESGFVIDKFPISRPNLTFSTLTVSNMSPEDSSIYLCSVALARIETQYFGPGTRLLVL.